This T cell receptor (beta chain) was sequenced in a study of T cell responses to AZD1222 COVID-19 vaccine. Findings of the study overall: Of spike-specific TCRs, nearly half reportedly target regions left unmutated in variants. With dominance at 160-218 and 743-854, vaccine-associated CD4 TCRs spanned spike.

Libraries were prepared by immunoSEQ multiplex PCR; TCRdb keeps only in-frame clonotypes and omits some of them. This sample has approximately 80,000 clones, with approximately 85% found just once. The germline gives CDR1 SGHRS, CDR2 YFSETQ. V lost 3 bases and J lost 2, with 23 bases in between. The CDR3 loop spans 18 amino acids. Comments on this clone: As yet, its antigen is unknown.

The source is an adult who received the AZD1222 COVID-19 vaccine. The chain links TRBV5-1 to TRBJ1-2; unclear D gene. The sample here was peripheral blood, taken 28 days after the second AZD1222 dose. The DNA of the CDR3 is TGCGCCAGCAGCTCCCCAGGCCCTGATCCTTTTAGGAACTATGGCTACACCTTC. Protein: CASSSPGPDPFRNYGYTF.